The present TCR beta chain was sequenced within a study of PD-1 blockade in classical Hodgkin lymphoma. The time point was: cycle 4 day 1 (C4D1), after five to seven weeks of nivolumab. Relapse was seen in all patients after autologous stem cell transplantation, and brentuximab vedotin exposure was variable. With magnetic negative selection, CD4+ T cells were purified from PBMCs that had been thawed. Per germline, CDR1 SQVTM and CDR2 ANQGSEA. Trimming shortened V by 3 bases and J by 5 bases, and 8 bases separated the two germline ends. The CDR3 is made up of 12 amino acids. Clones were sequenced by immunoSEQ multiplex PCR, and TCRdb holds only the in-frame ones, with some missing. The sample includes 34,000 or so clones, around nine tenths seen only once; the top ten take approximately 0.27%.

The chain joins TRBV29-1 to TRBJ2-1; unclear D gene. Sample: CD4+ T cells from blood, taken before the fourth cycle of nivolumab. This sequence originates from a human donor with classical Hodgkin lymphoma. The CDR3 nucleotides are TGCAGCGTTGAGGTCAGCCACAATGAGCAGTTCTTC. Its protein product is CSVEVSHNEQFF.